Reported below is one T cell receptor (beta chain). Its cognate antigen is unknown. TCR beta CDR3 sequences were amplified from RNA transcripts. In the first-round RT-PCR of the TCR CDR3, the HTBI primer set was used. One entry per CDR3 protein results from TCRdb running MiXCR on the multiplex PCR reads. The sample yields hundreds of thousands of distinct CDR3 sequences, less than 25% seen once. The data originate from a study of T cells in Graves' hyperthyroidism and ophthalmopathy. Study in general: At the time of initial diagnosis and before any treatment, peripheral blood was collected. The study's findings and limits: Classification by a 13 V-J model distinguished ophthalmopathy from stable hyperthyroidism. Most thyroid clonotypes with frequency above 0.001 were detected in blood.

V lost 4 bases to trimming and J lost 0 bases; unmatched junction nucleotides: 4. The CDR3 has 16 residues. Germline lookup yields CDR1 DFQATT and CDR2 SNEGSKA (reference sequence). This clonotype was obtained from a man aged 25 to 40 with Graves' ophthalmopathy. The sequenced sample consisted of blood. This chain connects TRBV20-1 to TRBJ2-3, with 13 bases lining up with TRBD2. The CDR3 sequence: CSATPTSGRSTDTQYF. As DNA, the CDR3 is TGCAGTGCTACACCGACTAGCGGGAGGAGCACAGATACGCAGTATTTT.